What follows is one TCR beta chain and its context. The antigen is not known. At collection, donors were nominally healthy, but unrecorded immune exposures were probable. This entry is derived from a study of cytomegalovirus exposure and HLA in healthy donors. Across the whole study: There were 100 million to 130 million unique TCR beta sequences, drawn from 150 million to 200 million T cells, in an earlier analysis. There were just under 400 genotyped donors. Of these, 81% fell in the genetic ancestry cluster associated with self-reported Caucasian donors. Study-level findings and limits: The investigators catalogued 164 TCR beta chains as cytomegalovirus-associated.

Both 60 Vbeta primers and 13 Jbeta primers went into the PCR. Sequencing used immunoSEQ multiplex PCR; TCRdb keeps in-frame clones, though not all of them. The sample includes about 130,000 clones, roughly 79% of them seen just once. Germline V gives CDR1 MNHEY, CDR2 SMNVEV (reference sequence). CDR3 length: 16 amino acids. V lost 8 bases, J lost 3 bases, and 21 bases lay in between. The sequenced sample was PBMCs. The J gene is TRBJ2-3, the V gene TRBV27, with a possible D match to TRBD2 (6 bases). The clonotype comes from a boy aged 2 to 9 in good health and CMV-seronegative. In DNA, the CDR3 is TGTGCCAGCGTAAGGGAGGTGGCGAAGACTACAGATACGCAGTATTTT. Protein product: CASVREVAKTTDTQYF.